The 7 T cell receptor beta chains below come from one sample, sequenced in a study of metastatic and nonmetastatic thyroid tumors. All patients reached thyroid surgery having received no treatment beforehand. TCRdb re-analyzed the PCR reads using MiXCR. The repertoire consists of roughly 20,000 clones, with roughly a sixth occurring once and the leading ten covering 2.5% to 3%. The sample was adjacent normal tissue. These receptors were collected from a male donor with papillary thyroid cancer or a benign thyroid nodule (not recorded which). Some clones in this sample may be carry-over from other donors' samples.

This clone was counted at least ten times. The sample contains more than one DNA sequence encoding this CDR3. The chain carries TRBV20-1 and TRBJ1-5, with D maybe TRBD1 (6 bases). The CDR3 is 13 amino acids. V dropped 2 bases and J dropped 6 bases, with 11 bases sitting between them. The germline V gene has CDR1 DFQATT and CDR2 SNEGSKA (reference sequence). The CDR3 spells CSARRGTLQPQHF. The CDR3 DNA is TGCAGTGCTAGAAGGGGGACTCTTCAGCCCCAGCATTTT.

With respect to this clone: One base away lies a much larger clone, so this may be a sequencing read error. The gene calls are TRBV11-2 and TRBJ1-1, with D maybe TRBD1 (6 bases). This CDR3 has 14 amino acids. The germline V gene encodes CDR1 SGHAT and CDR2 FQNNGV. The CDR3 DNA follows: TGTGCCAGCAGTTTTGGACAGATGAACACTGAAGCTTCCTTT. Translated: CASSFGQMNTEASF.

This clone has at least ten counts. The chain uses TRBV7-3 and TRBJ2-3; D may be TRBD2 (6 bases). The CDR3 totals 15 residues. The V end was cut by 0 bases, the J end by 0 bases, with 7 bases between. Germline V gene data show CDR1 as SGHTA and CDR2 as FQGTGA. The DNA of the CDR3 is TGTGCCAGCAGCTTAACTAGCGGAAGCACAGATACGCAGTATTTT. It codes for CASSLTSGSTDTQYF.

This clone has at least ten counts. V is TRBV7-9 and J is TRBJ2-1; TRBD1 or TRBD2 may be the D gene (5 bases each). Trimming pared 2 bases from V and 9 bases from J, leaving 23 bases between. The CDR3 totals 17 residues. Germline V CDR1 and CDR2: SEHNR, FQNEAQ (reference sequence). CDR3 sequence (DNA): TGTGCCAGCAGCTTAAATTTCCGCCGGGACCGAGGGAGTGAGCAGTTCTTC. It translates to CASSLNFRRDRGSEQFF.

V and J are TRBV14 and TRBJ2-7; 13 bases line up with TRBD2. CDR1 and CDR2 (germline): SGHDN, FVKESK. With V trimmed by 4 bases and J by 6 bases, 9 bases remained unmatched. This CDR3 has 16 amino acids. CDR3 residues: CASSPLGLAGDGEQYF. DNA for the CDR3: TGTGCCAGCAGCCCACTCGGACTAGCGGGAGACGGCGAGCAGTACTTC.

This clone came up many times. The chain combines TRBV24-1 with TRBJ2-1, with D unresolved. Deletions cut 3 bases from V and 9 bases from J, with 8 bases between. Germline loops: CDR1 KGHDR, CDR2 SFDVKD. The CDR3 is made up of 12 amino acids. The CDR3 bases are TGTGCCACCAGTGATGCATCCGGTGAGCAGTTCTTC. This codes for CATSDASGEQFF.

The chain combines TRBV12-3 or TRBV12-4 with TRBJ2-6, with D uncertain. Trimming shortened V by 3 bases and J by 0 bases, and 12 bases separated the two germline ends. The CDR3 loop spans 17 amino acids. The CDR3 DNA reads as TGTGCCAGCAGTTTGTACAGTAGTAGCTCTGGGGCCAACGTCCTGACTTTC. Its protein is CASSLYSSSSGANVLTF.